Listed below are T cell receptor beta chains from one sample, sequenced in a study of Ad26.COV2.S vaccination and SARS-CoV-2 variants. Assay: immunoSEQ multiplex PCR; the TCRdb copy retains only in-frame clones and omits some. The sample gives hundreds of thousands of clones, roughly nine tenths of which show up once; about 3.8% is in the top ten. The material was peripheral blood, obtained after recovery from COVID-19. All receptors derive from a human donor who had recovered from COVID-19. CDR3s include the opening cysteine and the closing phenylalanine or tryptophan. D genes are given only for firm matches. Rows give clone size only sometimes, using once, few, many, or a class for an expanded clone.

j_gene,v_gene,abundance,d_gene,len,CDR3nt,CDR3aa
TRBJ2-7,TRBV5-6,once,NA,11,TGTGCCAGCACCTATGGGGACGAGCAGTACTTC,CASTYGDEQYF
TRBJ1-4,TRBV4-1,NA,NA,15,TGCGCCAGCAGCCCCGGTCCGGCAACTAATGAAAAACTGTTTTTT,CASSPGPATNEKLFF
TRBJ1-1,TRBV19,NA,NA,12,TGTGCCAGTAGTATAGGGGCGCTGGGAGCTTTCTTT,CASSIGALGAFF
TRBJ2-2,TRBV7-9,NA,NA,15,TGTGCCAGCTTAAACCCGGGTCAATCGACCGGGGAGCTGTTTTTT,CASLNPGQSTGELFF
TRBJ2-1,TRBV2,NA,NA,11,TGTGCCATCAGTACCTACAATGAGCAGTTCTTC,CAISTYNEQFF
TRBJ2-5,TRBV20-1,once,TRBD2,14,TGCAGTGCTAGTATCCTAGCGGGGAGGGAGACCCAGTACTTC,CSASILAGRETQYF
TRBJ2-2,TRBV18,NA,NA,13,TGTGCCAGCCTGGGGTGGAACACCGGGGAGCTGTTTTTT,CASLGWNTGELFF
TRBJ2-3,TRBV9,NA,TRBD2,19,TGTGCCAGCAGCGTACCCATCGGACTAGCGGGGATCGACACAGATACGCAGTATTTT,CASSVPIGLAGIDTDTQYF
TRBJ2-1,TRBV6-2/TRBV6-3,NA,NA,13,TGTGCCAGCAGTAATTACGGGACTAATGAGCAGTTCTTC,CASSNYGTNEQFF
TRBJ2-1,TRBV6-6,NA,NA,11,TGTGCCAGCAGTATAGGGGATGAGCAGTTCTTC,CASSIGDEQFF
TRBJ2-7,TRBV9,NA,TRBD2,14,TGTGCCAGCAGCAGGGACTATAGCTCCTACGAGCAGTACTTC,CASSRDYSSYEQYF
TRBJ1-2,TRBV5-4,NA,TRBD1,15,TGTGCCAGCAGCCCCAGGGGGGGAGTATACTATGGCTACACCTTC,CASSPRGGVYYGYTF
TRBJ2-1,TRBV6-4,NA,NA,15,TGTGCCAGCAGTGACCGGCAGGGCACCTACAATGAGCAGTTCTTC,CASSDRQGTYNEQFF
TRBJ2-7,TRBV18,NA,TRBD2,18,TGTGCCAGCTCCCTACTAGCGGGGGGGTCTCTACAAACCTACGAGCAGTACTTC,CASSLLAGGSLQTYEQYF
TRBJ2-6,TRBV6-5,NA,NA,15,TGTGCCACGACCCCCAGGGCCTCTGGGGCCAACGTCCTGACTTTC,CATTPRASGANVLTF
TRBJ2-2,TRBV6-5,NA,TRBD2,16,TGTGCCAGCAGTTACCCGACTAGCGGGGGGGCCGGGGAGCTGTTTTTT,CASSYPTSGGAGELFF
TRBJ1-1,TRBV21-1,NA,NA,17,TGTGCCAGCAGCAAAGTTACAGGGAATATTAGTTGGACTGAAGCTTTCTTT,CASSKVTGNISWTEAFF
TRBJ1-2,TRBV3-1/TRBV3-2,NA,NA,18,TGTGCCAGCAGCCGACGGTTAGGGGAGGCAGTTCCTCTATATGGCTACACCTTC,CASSRRLGEAVPLYGYTF
TRBJ2-2,TRBV5-1,NA,NA,15,TGCGCCAGCAGTTCCTACTGGGACCTCACCGGGGAGCTGTTTTTT,CASSSYWDLTGELFF
TRBJ1-1,TRBV7-2,NA,TRBD1,15,TGTGCCAGCAGCGTACAGGGGCGGATGAACACTGAAGCTTTCTTT,CASSVQGRMNTEAFF
TRBJ1-1,TRBV5-1,NA,NA,14,TGCGCCAGCAGCTTGTCAGGTTCGGATACTGAAGCTTTCTTT,CASSLSGSDTEAFF
TRBJ1-1,TRBV29-1,NA,NA,14,TGCAGCGTTGAATCCGGACAGCCGAACACTGAAGCTTTCTTT,CSVESGQPNTEAFF
TRBJ2-3,TRBV7-9,NA,TRBD2,16,TGTGCCAGCAGCTCCGTAGCGGGGGGGATCACAGATACGCAGTATTTT,CASSSVAGGITDTQYF
TRBJ1-6,TRBV9,NA,NA,13,TGTGCCAGCAGCGGTGGATGGGGTTCACCCCTCCACTTT,CASSGGWGSPLHF
TRBJ2-5,TRBV5-1,NA,NA,17,TGCGCCAGCAGCTTGGCTACCGGGACCACAAGGGGAGAGACCCAGTACTTC,CASSLATGTTRGETQYF
TRBJ1-5,TRBV27,NA,NA,15,TGTGCCAGTAGTTTAGGAGGCGGAAGCAATCAGCCCCAGCATTTT,CASSLGGGSNQPQHF
TRBJ1-4,TRBV25-1,once,NA,16,TGTGCCAGCAGTGAGGCAGGCCGCGCAACTAATGAAAAACTGTTTTTT,CASSEAGRATNEKLFF
TRBJ1-1,TRBV12-5,NA,NA,15,TGTGCTAGTGGTTTGTATGTTACACTGAACACTGAAGCTTTCTTT,CASGLYVTLNTEAFF
TRBJ1-4,TRBV12-3/TRBV12-4,NA,NA,11,TGTGCCAGCAGCGTGGGGTTCGGACTGTTTTTT,CASSVGFGLFF
TRBJ2-3,TRBV7-9,once,NA,15,TGTGCCAGCAGCCCGACTAGGACTAGCACAGATACGCAGTATTTT,CASSPTRTSTDTQYF
TRBJ1-2,TRBV7-9,NA,NA,12,TGTGCCAGCAGCCAGAACTCCTATGGCTACACCTTC,CASSQNSYGYTF
TRBJ2-5,TRBV4-2,NA,TRBD2,16,TGTGCCAGCAGCCAAGAACCAGCGGGGTACCAAGAGACCCAGTACTTC,CASSQEPAGYQETQYF
TRBJ1-1,TRBV15,NA,NA,17,TGTGCCACCAGCAGAGATTATACACTAACCATGAACACTGAAGCTTTCTTT,CATSRDYTLTMNTEAFF
TRBJ2-7,TRBV7-8,NA,NA,13,TGTGCCAGCAGCTTGGGACTCCGGGACATAAGGCGCTTC,CASSLGLRDIRRF
TRBJ2-3,TRBV5-4,NA,NA,16,TGTGCCAGCAGCTTGGATAGCGTGGCACCCACAGATACGCAGTATTTT,CASSLDSVAPTDTQYF